Reported below is one T cell receptor beta chain. Some clones are missing from TCRdb's copy, which holds only in-frame ones; the method was immunoSEQ multiplex PCR. The sample lists 100,000 to 120,000 clones, more than 75% seen once, with around 3.4% in the top ten. The sample belongs to a study of blood T cell repertoires in COVID-19. Study details: Some COVID-19 samples were acute and others convalescent; all came from the United States, Italy and Spain. Sources were T cells, B-cell-depleted T cells, or PBMCs; the material itself was cDNA or gDNA.

Specimen: peripheral blood. This TCR derives from a man in his forties with acute or convalescent COVID-19.

The CDR3 DNA reads as TGTGCCACCACAGGGGACCCCTACAATGAGCAGTTCTTC. Protein sequence: CATTGDPYNEQFF. V usage is TRBV24-1 and J usage is TRBJ2-1; maybe TRBD1 (6 bases). The CDR3 length is 13 residues. From germline, CDR1 is KGHDR and CDR2 SFDVKD. The V end lost 8 bases, the J end lost 2 bases, and 9 bases lay between the germline ends.